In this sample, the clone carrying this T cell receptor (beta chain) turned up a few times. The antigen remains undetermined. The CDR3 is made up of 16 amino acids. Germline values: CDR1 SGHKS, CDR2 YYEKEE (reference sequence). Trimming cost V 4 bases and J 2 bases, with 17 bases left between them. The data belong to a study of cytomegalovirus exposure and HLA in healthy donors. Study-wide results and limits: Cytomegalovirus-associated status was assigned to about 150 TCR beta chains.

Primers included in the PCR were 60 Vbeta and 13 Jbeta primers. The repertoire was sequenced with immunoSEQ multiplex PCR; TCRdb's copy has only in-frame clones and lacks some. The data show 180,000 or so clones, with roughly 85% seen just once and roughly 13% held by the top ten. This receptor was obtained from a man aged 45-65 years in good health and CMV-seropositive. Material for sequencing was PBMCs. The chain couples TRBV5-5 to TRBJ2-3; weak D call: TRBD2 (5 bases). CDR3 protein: CASSRAGQTPTDTQYF. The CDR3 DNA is TGTGCCAGCAGCAGGGCGGGCCAAACCCCCACAGATACGCAGTATTTT.